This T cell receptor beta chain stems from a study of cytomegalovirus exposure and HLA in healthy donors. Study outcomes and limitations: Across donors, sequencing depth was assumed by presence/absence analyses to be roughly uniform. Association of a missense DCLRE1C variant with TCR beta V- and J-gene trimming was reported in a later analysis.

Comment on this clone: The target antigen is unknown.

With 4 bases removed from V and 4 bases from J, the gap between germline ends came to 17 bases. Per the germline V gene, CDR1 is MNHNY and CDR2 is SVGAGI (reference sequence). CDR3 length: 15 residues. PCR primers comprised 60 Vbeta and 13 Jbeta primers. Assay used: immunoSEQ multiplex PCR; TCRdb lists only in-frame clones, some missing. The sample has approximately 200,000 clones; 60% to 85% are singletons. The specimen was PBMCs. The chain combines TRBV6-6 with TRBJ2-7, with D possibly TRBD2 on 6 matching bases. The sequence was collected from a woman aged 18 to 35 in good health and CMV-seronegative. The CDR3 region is CASSSLGGLRYEQYF. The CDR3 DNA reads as TGTGCCAGCAGTTCCCTGGGGGGTCTAAGGTACGAGCAGTACTTC.